This TCR beta chain was captured by sequencing in a study of cytomegalovirus exposure and HLA in healthy donors. Study summary: Unique TCRs numbering around 80 million, obtained from HLA-typed donors, made up an early data release.

V shed 3 bases, J shed 4 bases, and the junction held 4 bases outside the gene matches. CDR1 is SGHTA and CDR2 is FQGNSA in the germline V gene. The CDR3 consists of 14 residues. 60 Vbeta and 13 Jbeta primers were used in PCR. Some clones are missing from TCRdb's copy, which holds only in-frame ones; the method was immunoSEQ multiplex PCR. The table records 100,000 or so clones, roughly four fifths of them present only once. Sequenced material: PBMCs. The chain carries TRBV7-2 and TRBJ1-2; the match to TRBD1 covers 8 bases. This clonotype originated in a male donor in good health and CMV-seropositive. The CDR3, as DNA: TGTGCCAGCAGCTTTGAAACAGGGGGCTATGGCTACACCTTC. Amino acids: CASSFETGGYGYTF. Complete variable domain (other parts from reference TRBV7-2 and TRBJ1-2): GAGVSQSPSNKVTEKGKDVELRCDPISGHTALYWYRQSLGQGLEFLIYFQGNSAPDKSGLPSDRFSAERTGGSVSTLTIQRTQQEDSAVYLCASSFETGGYGYTFGSGTRLTVV.